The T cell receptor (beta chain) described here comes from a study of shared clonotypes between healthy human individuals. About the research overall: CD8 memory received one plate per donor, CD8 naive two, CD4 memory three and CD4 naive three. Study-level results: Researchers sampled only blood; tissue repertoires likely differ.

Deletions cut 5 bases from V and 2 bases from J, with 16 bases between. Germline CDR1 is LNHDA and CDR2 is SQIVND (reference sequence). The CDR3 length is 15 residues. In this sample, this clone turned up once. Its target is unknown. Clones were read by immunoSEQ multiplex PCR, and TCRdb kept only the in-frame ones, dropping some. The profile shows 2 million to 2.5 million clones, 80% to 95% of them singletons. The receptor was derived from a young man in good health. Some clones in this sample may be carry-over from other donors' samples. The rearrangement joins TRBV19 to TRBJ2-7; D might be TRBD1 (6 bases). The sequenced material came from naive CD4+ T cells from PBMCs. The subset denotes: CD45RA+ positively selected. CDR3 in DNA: TGTGCCAGTAGTGCGCCGGGACAAGGCACCTACGAGCAGTACTTC. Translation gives CASSAPGQGTYEQYF. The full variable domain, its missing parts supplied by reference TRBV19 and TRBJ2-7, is DGGITQSPKYLFRKEGQNVTLSCEQNLNHDAMYWYRQDPGQGLRLIYYSQIVNDFQKGDIAEGYSVSREKKESFPLTVTSAQKNPTAFYLCASSAPGQGTYEQYFGPGTRLTVT.